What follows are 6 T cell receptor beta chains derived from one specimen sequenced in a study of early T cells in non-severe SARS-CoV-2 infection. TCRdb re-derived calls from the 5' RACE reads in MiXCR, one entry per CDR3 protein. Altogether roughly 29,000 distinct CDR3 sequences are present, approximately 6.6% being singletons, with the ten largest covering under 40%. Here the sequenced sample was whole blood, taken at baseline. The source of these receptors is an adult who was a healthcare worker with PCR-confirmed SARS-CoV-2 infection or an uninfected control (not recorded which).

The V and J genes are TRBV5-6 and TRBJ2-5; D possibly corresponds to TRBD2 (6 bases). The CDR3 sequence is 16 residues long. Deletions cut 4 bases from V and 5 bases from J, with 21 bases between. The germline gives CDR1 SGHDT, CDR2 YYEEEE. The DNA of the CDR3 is TGTGCCAGCAGCACTCTCTTAGCGGCCGGGTTGGAGACCCAGTACTTC. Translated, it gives CASSTLLAAGLETQYF.

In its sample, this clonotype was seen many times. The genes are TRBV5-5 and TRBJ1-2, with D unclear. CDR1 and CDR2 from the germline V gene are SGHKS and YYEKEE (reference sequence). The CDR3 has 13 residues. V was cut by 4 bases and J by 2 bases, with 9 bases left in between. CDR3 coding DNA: TGTGCCAGCAGCCAGGACCCCAACTATGGCTACACCTTC. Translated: CASSQDPNYGYTF.

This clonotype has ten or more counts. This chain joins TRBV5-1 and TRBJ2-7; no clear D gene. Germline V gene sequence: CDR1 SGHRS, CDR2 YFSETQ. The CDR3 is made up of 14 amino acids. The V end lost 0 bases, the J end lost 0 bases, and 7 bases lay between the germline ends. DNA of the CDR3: TGCGCCAGCAGCTTGGGCCTTAGCTCCTACGAGCAGTACTTC. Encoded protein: CASSLGLSSYEQYF.

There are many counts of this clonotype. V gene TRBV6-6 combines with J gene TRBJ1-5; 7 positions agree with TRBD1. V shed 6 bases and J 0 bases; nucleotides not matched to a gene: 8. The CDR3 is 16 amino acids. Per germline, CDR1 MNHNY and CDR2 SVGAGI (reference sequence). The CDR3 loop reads CASSFSGQPSNQPQHF. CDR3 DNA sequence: TGTGCCAGCAGCTTTTCGGGACAGCCTAGCAATCAGCCCCAGCATTTT.

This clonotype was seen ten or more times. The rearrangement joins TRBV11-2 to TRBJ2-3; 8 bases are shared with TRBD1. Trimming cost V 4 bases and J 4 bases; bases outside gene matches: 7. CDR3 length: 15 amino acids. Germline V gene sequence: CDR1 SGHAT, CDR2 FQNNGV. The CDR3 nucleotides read TGTGCCAGCAGCTCCCTCGGGACAGGAGCAGATACGCAGTATTTT. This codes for CASSSLGTGADTQYF.

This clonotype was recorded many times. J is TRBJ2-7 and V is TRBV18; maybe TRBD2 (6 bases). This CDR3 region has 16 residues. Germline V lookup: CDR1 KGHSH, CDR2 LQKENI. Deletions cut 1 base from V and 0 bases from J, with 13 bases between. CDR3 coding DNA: TGTGCCAGCTCACCACGGCGCGGGATTAGCTCCTACGAGCAGTACTTC. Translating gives CASSPRRGISSYEQYF.